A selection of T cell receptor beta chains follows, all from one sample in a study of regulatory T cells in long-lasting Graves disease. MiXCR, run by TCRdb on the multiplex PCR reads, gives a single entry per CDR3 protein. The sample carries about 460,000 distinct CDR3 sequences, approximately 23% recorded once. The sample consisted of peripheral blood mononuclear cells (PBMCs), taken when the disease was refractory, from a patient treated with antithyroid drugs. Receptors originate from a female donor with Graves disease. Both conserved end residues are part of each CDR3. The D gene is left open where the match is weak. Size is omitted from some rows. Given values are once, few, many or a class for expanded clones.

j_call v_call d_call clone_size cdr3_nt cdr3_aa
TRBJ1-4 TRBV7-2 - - TGTGCCAGCATTGAGTCGTGGGGAGCAACTAATGAAAAACTGTTTTTT CASIESWGATNEKLFF
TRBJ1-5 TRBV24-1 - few TGTGCCACCAGTGATAGCCCAGGGCCCCAGCATTTT CATSDSPGPQHF
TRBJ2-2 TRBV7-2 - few TGTGCCAGCAGCTTAAGGGGACTTCTGGACACCGGGGAGCTGTTTTTT CASSLRGLLDTGELFF
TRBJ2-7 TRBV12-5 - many TGTGCTAGTGCCGCCGGGACGGTAACCTACGAGCAGTACTTC CASAAGTVTYEQYF
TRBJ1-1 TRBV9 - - TGTGCCAGCAGCCTGGAGGGGGGGGACACTGAAGCTTTTTTT CASSLEGGDTEAFF
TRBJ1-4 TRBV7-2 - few TGTGCCAGCAGCTGGGCGGGAGGGTCCCTCAAGGAAAAACTGTTTTTT CASSWAGGSLKEKLFF
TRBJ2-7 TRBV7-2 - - TGTGCCAGCAGCTTTCCGGGGGGCGAATACGAGCAGTACTTC CASSFPGGEYEQYF
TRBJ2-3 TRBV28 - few TGTGCCAGCAGTTTATGGCAGGGGAGAGATACGCAGTATTTT CASSLWQGRDTQYF
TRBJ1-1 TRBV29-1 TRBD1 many TGCAGCGTTGAAGAAGTAAGGACAGGTCCGAACACTGAAGCTTTCTTT CSVEEVRTGPNTEAFF
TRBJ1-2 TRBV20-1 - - TGCAGTGCGGGATTTAACTATGGCTACACCTTC CSAGFNYGYTF
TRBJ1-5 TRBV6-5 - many TGTGCCAGCAGTTACGGATCAGAACAGCCCCAGCATTTT CASSYGSEQPQHF
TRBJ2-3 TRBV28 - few TGTGCCAGTCAATTTGTGGAGGGCCGGACAGATACGCAGTATTTT CASQFVEGRTDTQYF
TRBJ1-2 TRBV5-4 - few TGTGCCAGCAGCTTGGCAAGGCAGAACTATGGCTACACCTTC CASSLARQNYGYTF
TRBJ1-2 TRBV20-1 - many TGCAGTGCCTCCCATGATCTGGGTAACTATGGCTACACCTTC CSASHDLGNYGYTF
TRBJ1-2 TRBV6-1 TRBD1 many TGTGCCAGCAGGCAACCCAGCAGGGGGCAAGGCTATGGCTACACCTTC CASRQPSRGQGYGYTF
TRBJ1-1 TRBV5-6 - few TGTGCCAGCATGGATACGCTGGGCACTGAAGCTTTCTTT CASMDTLGTEAFF
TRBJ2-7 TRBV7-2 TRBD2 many TGTGCCAGCCGACGTAGGGATCGCGGGGGCTACGAGCAGTACTTC CASRRRDRGGYEQYF
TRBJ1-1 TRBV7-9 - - TGTGCCAGCAGCTCGCTGGGGGAGGCAAACACTGAAGCTTTCTTT CASSSLGEANTEAFF
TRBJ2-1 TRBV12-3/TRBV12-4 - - TGTGCCAGCAGTTTGGAAGGGCCCAATGAGCAGTTCTTC CASSLEGPNEQFF
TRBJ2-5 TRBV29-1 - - TGCAGCGCCCAGGGTACACCTAAGGAGACCCAGTACTTC CSAQGTPKETQYF
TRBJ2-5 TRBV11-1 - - TGTGCCAGCAGCTTCAATCCGGGAGAACAAGAGACCCAGTACTTC CASSFNPGEQETQYF
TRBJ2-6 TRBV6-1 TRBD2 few TGTGCCAGCAGCCGGGAGGCTCCTGGGGCCAACGTCCTGACTTTC CASSREAPGANVLTF
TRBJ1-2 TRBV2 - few TGTGCCGGCTCCTTGAACTCTTATGGCTACACCTTC CAGSLNSYGYTF
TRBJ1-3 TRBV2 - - TGTGCCAGCAGCCACCGGGGGGACGGGCGGCGAAACACCATATATTTT CASSHRGDGRRNTIYF
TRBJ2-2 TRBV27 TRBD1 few TGTGCCAGCAGTTCGGACAGGAGAAACACCGGGGAGCTGTTTTTT CASSSDRRNTGELFF
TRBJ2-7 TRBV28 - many TGTGCCAGCTGCTACGCGTCCACCTACGAGCAGTACTTC CASCYASTYEQYF
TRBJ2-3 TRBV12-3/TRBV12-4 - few TGTGCCAGCTCCCTGATGGGGGATACGCAGTATTTT CASSLMGDTQYF
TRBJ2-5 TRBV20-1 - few TGCAGTGCTGCGCGCGAGACCCAGTACTTC CSAARETQYF
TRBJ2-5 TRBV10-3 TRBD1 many TGTGCCATCAGCGGCCCGGGACAGGGTGTACAAGAGACCCAGTACTTC CAISGPGQGVQETQYF
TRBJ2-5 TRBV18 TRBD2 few TGTGCCAGCTCACCCCAAGCGGGAGTGGCTGGAGAGACCCAGTACTTC CASSPQAGVAGETQYF
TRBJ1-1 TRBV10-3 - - TGTGCCATCCGGGAAGTGGATAGAGACACTGAAGCTTTCTTT CAIREVDRDTEAFF
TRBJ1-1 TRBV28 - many TGTGCCAGCAGTCTCCAGGGAGGCGAAGCTTTCTTT CASSLQGGEAFF
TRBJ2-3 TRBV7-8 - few TGTGCCAGCAGCCCCGGGACTTTTACACAGTATTTT CASSPGTFTQYF
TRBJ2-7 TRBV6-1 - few TGTGCCAGCAGGCTAGCACGGGACGGTTCCTACGAGCAGTACTTC CASRLARDGSYEQYF
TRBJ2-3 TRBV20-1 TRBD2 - TGCAGTGCCCAAGCGGGGGGTCCACATACAGATACGCAGTATTTT CSAQAGGPHTDTQYF
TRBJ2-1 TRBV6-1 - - TGTGCCAGCACGAGTAGAGATACGGGTTACAATGAGCAGTTCTTC CASTSRDTGYNEQFF
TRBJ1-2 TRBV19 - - TGTGCCAGTAGTATGGGGAGGTATGGCTACACCTTC CASSMGRYGYTF
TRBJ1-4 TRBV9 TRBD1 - TGTGCCAGCAGCCCACGGACAGGGGGCGGGGGCGAAAAACTGTTTTTT CASSPRTGGGGEKLFF
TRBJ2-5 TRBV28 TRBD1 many TGTGCCAGCAGCTTTCTCCACAGGGGGCAACGAGGGGGGCAAGAGACCCAGTACTTC CASSFLHRGQRGGQETQYF
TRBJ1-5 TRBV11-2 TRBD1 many TGTGCCAGCAGCTTATCAGGGGGAGGCAATCAGCCCCAGCATTTT CASSLSGGGNQPQHF
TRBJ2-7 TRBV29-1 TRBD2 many TGCAGCGTTGGAACTAGCGGGGGGTCGAATCTGCGGGAGCAGTACTTC CSVGTSGGSNLREQYF